This TCR beta chain was identified during a study of blood T cells in healthy people across ages (dated by TCRdb to between 2015 and 2016). With regard to the full study: In model experiments, template switching captured roughly one uniquely barcoded TCR beta cDNA molecule for every two T cells. Four age groups were formed from the donors: young (average 16 years), middle-aged (just under 40), aged (approximately 60) and long-lived (82). The study analyzed two additional independent replicas of 1 million unique cDNA reads from the same blood draw for two donors, one aged 18 to 30 and one aged 80 or older. To track age-related changes in TCR beta repertoire diversity, the study relied on deep sequencing normalized with unique cDNA molecular identifiers. Overall study results and their limits: There was a strong correlation between observed TCR beta diversity and the percentage of naive T cells measured by flow cytometry. As age increased, observed TCR beta diversity per million T cells dropped in a roughly linear way, and a significant reduction was already evident by age 40. The long-lived group showed more naive CD4+ T cells, fewer expanded clones and increased TCR diversity than the aged group, suggesting age selection. Because donor CMV infection status was unknown, age-related changes in expanded clonotypes were potentially confounded. Estimates of total diversity based on one million sequenced T cells were considered lower bounds and underestimates. Bulk unsorted PBMC profiling prevented conclusive comparison of naive and antigen-experienced compartments.

This clonotype has just a few counts. Its antigen is unknown. It has no much larger one-base neighbor in the sample; base qualities were not kept. There are 17 amino acids in the CDR3, from cysteine to phenylalanine inclusive. Only the CDR3 DNA is retained, 51 bases long and in frame from the first base. V is pruned by 2 bases and J by 6 bases, leaving 12 bases of the junction without a gene match. From the germline V gene, CDR1 is SGHAT and CDR2 is FQNNGV. The library was produced with 5' RACE. Sequenced using an Illumina HiSeq 2500. The second PCR ran for roughly 7 to 12 cycles and used a J-beta primer mix along with a sample-barcoded 5' primer. Each TCR beta cDNA molecule received a unique molecular identifier from a template-switch 5' adaptor carrying 12 random nucleotides. Each sample yielded at least 3 million CDR3-containing paired-end reads. First-strand cDNA synthesis was performed from all RNA using the Mint cDNA synthesis kit, with priming by a TRBC-specific oligonucleotide. All cDNA was treated with uracil-DNA glycosylase and then went through a first 18-cycle PCR with the universal primers M1SS and BC2_uni_R. The paper's data handling went like this. Each sample was normalized by randomly selecting 1 million high-quality reads, each carrying a distinct molecular identifier. Instead of being binned into consensus sequences, reads with shared molecular identifiers were discarded. MiTCR, run with a Q25 quality threshold and the strictest error-elimination algorithm, handled CDR3 identification, clonotype clustering and error correction. A nonparametric unseen species model with Euler transformation was used to estimate a lower bound on total TCR beta diversity. The public reads were reanalyzed by TCRdb: fastp trimming at Q25, MiXCR alignment, in-frame beta chains only. Here each entry gathers all rows of one CDR3 protein and keeps the most common genes and DNA. TCRdb's processing, not the authors', yielded these V and J calls. A total of hundreds of thousands of distinct CDR3 sequences appear in this sample, around 24% of them only once. The top ten clones comprise approximately 8.7% of the sample.

The 40 or so donors, aged about 6 to 95 years, were systemically healthy Caucasian individuals from Russia. Each donor gave ten milliliters of peripheral blood, collected into EDTA-treated Vacutainer tubes. PBMCs were isolated by Ficoll-Paque density-gradient centrifugation, with at least 6 million obtained per sample. Trizol reagent was used to extract total RNA from the PBMCs, yielding at least 6 micrograms per sample. The percentages of naive CD45RAhigh/CD27high T cells were determined by flow cytometry on a PBMC aliquot from every donor. Another study also made use of these data, one on T cells of mothers and their children. According to the second study: Nine systemically healthy Caucasian individuals served as donors, namely three mothers together with their six children. cDNA synthesis used all of the extracted RNA, with about 1.5 ug of RNA in each 15 ul reaction. In the second PCR, the M1S primer added sample barcodes and 2-4 random nucleotides. Over 8 million TCR beta CDR3 reads were obtained for each mother, and 3 million to 3.5 million reads were obtained for each child. Thymic selection shapes the output of TCR recombination in a similar way in related and unrelated pairs, and inherited differences have a minor effect. Related mother-child pairs always showed normalized repertoire overlap that was slightly higher than in unrelated mother-child pairs, though the difference was never significant. No persistent microchimeric T cell clones were found, with a detection sensitivity of 85 to 100 clones per million clonotypes. In the study, deep NGS was used to compare the TCR beta repertoires of mothers and children, and features distinguishing related mother-child pairs from unrelated individuals were sought. The mean age was around 40 +/- 4 years for the mothers and about 10 +/- 4 years for the children. Libraries were sequenced on Illumina HiSeq 2000 with 100+100 nt paired-end reads after adapter ligation with NEBNext reagents. Mother and child libraries were prepared a month apart and sequenced in separate runs to prevent cross-contamination. Between roughly 450,000 and 2,000,000 distinct TCR beta clonotypes were identified per donor. Naive TCR beta clonotypes were estimated from low-frequency clonotypes matched to each donor's FACS-determined naive share, without sorting.

The sample taken for sequencing was blood. The sequence derives from a boy aged 5-17 years in good health. The chain couples TRBV11-2 to TRBJ2-2; 7 bases in the middle match TRBD1. For the CDR3, the sequence is CASSLLGKGASAGELFF. The DNA sequence is as follows: TGTGCCAGCAGCTTATTAGGCAAGGGGGCTTCGGCCGGGGAGCTGTTTTTT.